This T cell receptor beta chain was documented in a study of shared clonotypes between healthy human individuals. Study background: Three plates were used per donor for CD4 naive, three for CD4 memory, two for CD8 naive and one for CD8 memory. General study points: Naive CD4 clonotypes were shared across a handful of donors at roughly 5%.

About this clone: Its antigen is still unknown.

CDR1 is KGHSH and CDR2 is LQKENI in the germline V gene. The CDR3 sequence is 15 residues long. V dropped 3 bases and J dropped 7; count of bases not matched to a gene: 6. It was at deep level that the assay was run. Over several immunoSEQ plates, each subset's genomic DNA was distributed in even portions. The protocol was immunoSEQ multiplex PCR, while the TCRdb copy is restricted to in-frame clones and leaves out a portion. Of 2 million to 2.5 million clones listed, 90% to 97% are singletons. This TCR derives from a man between 18 and 35 years old in good health. The specimen was naive CD4+ T cells sorted from blood. Subset in this sample: CD45RA+ positively selected. The chain employs TRBV18 and TRBJ2-7, with TRBD2 identical over 13 bases. The CDR3 is CASSPQGTSGVEQYF. CDR3 DNA: TGTGCCAGCTCACCGCAAGGGACTAGCGGGGTTGAGCAGTACTTC.